Listed here are 3 T cell receptor beta chains from one sample, sequenced in a study of OX40 agonist ivuxolimab in advanced cancers. Sequencing was performed with immunoSEQ multiplex PCR; in TCRdb, only in-frame clones are kept and a portion is missing. The table shows 70,000 to 95,000 clones, with 88% occurring only once. Specimen: CD4+ or CD8+ T cells sorted from blood, collected in a trial of the OX40 agonist ivuxolimab. These receptors were obtained from an adult with an advanced solid tumor such as melanoma, head and neck, liver or kidney cancer.

The rearrangement uses TRBV6-1 and TRBJ2-5; D gene unclear. The V gene's germline CDR1 is MNHNS and CDR2 SASEGT. V shed 0 bases and J shed 6 bases, with 2 bases lying between them. The CDR3 loop spans 11 amino acids. The CDR3 DNA reads TGTGCCAGCAGTGAAGCGAAGACCCAGTACTTC. It yields the protein CASSEAKTQYF.

This clone was seen a handful of times. One junction end does not reproduce the germline sequence, and a read error may be involved. The chain carries TRBV28 and TRBJ2-1; the D call may be TRBD1 or TRBD2 (6 bases each). Germline CDR1 MDHEN, CDR2 SYDVKM. The CDR3 loop spans 16 amino acids. CDR3 in DNA: TGTGCCAGCAGTTTCTTGGGATATCCATCGAGGGGGGAACTGGTCTTC. The encoded protein is CASSFLGYPSRGELVF.

Worth noting for this clone: At the DNA level, this CDR3 is encoded by other sequences in the same sample as well. The chain couples TRBV5-1 to TRBJ2-3; maybe TRBD1 (6 bases). CDR1 and CDR2 (germline): SGHRS, YFSETQ. The CDR3 covers 13 residues. Trimming removed 7 bases from V and 6 bases from J, with 15 bases in between. This CDR3 reads CASSYRDRDTQYF. The CDR3 DNA follows: TGCGCCAGCTCATACAGGGATCGTGATACGCAGTATTTT. Combining the CDR3 with reference TRBV5-1 and TRBJ2-3 gives the whole variable domain KAGVTQTPRYLIKTRGQQVTLSCSPISGHRSVSWYQQTPGQGLQFLFEYFSETQRNKGNFPGRFSGRQFSNSRSEMNVSTLELGDSALYLCASSYRDRDTQYFGPGTRLTVL.